This T cell receptor (beta chain) emerged from a study of Tregs in tolerant kidney transplant recipients. Overall study: Mixed chimerism was transient after nonmyeloablative marrow transplants from related graft donors. Study-wide results and caveats: Some patients' samples used different primers over time, so nucleotide sequences weren't comparable. Findings come from small patient numbers and require larger validation.

V shed 7 bases and J shed 3 bases, with 9 bases lying between them. Germline lookup yields CDR1 SNHLY and CDR2 FYNNEI. The CDR3 spans 12 residues. Unstimulated regulatory T cells (CD4+CD25+CD127-), CD4+CD25- non-regulatory cells, CD4 and CD8 cells were FACS-sorted from thawed PBMCs. Sequencing used immunoSEQ multiplex PCR; TCRdb keeps in-frame clones, though not all of them. This table holds about 33,000 clones. About this clone itself: Antigen unknown. From the germline J gene comes the end of the CDR3, since the read stops 3 residues before it.

Sequences were derived from CD8+ T cells from blood, sampled before the transplant. This TCR derives from a human donor who received a combined kidney and bone marrow transplant. This chain links TRBV2 with TRBJ1-1; D unclear. CDR3 DNA (partial): TGTGCCAGCAAAGGGCCCTACACTGAA. Its translation is CASKGPYTE. The CDR3 as a whole reads CASKGPYTEAFF.